Listed here is a single T cell receptor (beta chain). Produced via immunoSEQ multiplex PCR; TCRdb's table is partial and in-frame only. Found here are almost 700,000 clones, 92% of them singletons; the top ten hold about 24%. The CDR3 contains 17 residues. Germline V lookup: CDR1 SGDLS, CDR2 YYNGEE. V dropped 4 bases and J dropped 2; count of bases not matched to a gene: 8. These data are taken from a study of shared clonotypes between healthy human individuals. It was CD45RO-negative cells, positively selected for CCR7, that made up naive CD8 cells, with terminally differentiated effector memory CD45RA+ cells excluded.

The clonotype originates from a man between 25 and 39 years old in good health. The chain uses TRBV9 and TRBJ2-6; 8 bases are a match to TRBD1. Sequenced material: naive CD8+ T cells sorted from blood. The CDR3 sequence is CASSSRDRYTGANVLTF. CDR3 nucleotides: TGTGCCAGCAGCTCCCGGGACAGGTATACTGGGGCCAACGTCCTGACTTTC. The whole variable domain, filled in from reference TRBV9 and TRBJ2-6, reads DSGVTQTPKHLITATGQRVTLRCSPRSGDLSVYWYQQSLDQGLQFLIQYYNGEERAKGNILERFSAQQFPDLHSELNLSSLELGDSALYFCASSSRDRYTGANVLTFGAGSRLTVL.